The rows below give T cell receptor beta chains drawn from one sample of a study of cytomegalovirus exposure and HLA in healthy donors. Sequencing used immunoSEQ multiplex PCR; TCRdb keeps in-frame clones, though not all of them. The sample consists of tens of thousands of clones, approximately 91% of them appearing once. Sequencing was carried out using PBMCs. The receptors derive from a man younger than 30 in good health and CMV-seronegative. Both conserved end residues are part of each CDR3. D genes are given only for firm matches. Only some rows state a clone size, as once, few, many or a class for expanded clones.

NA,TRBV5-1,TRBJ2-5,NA,CASKSQETQYF,TGCGCCAGCAAATCACAAGAGACCCAGTACTTC
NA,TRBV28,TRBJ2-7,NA,CASSLRVSSYEQYF,TGTGCCAGCAGTTTAAGAGTTTCCTCCTACGAGCAGTACTTC
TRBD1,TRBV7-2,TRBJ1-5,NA,CASSLAGQGMLPQHF,TGTGCCAGCAGCTTAGCAGGACAGGGGATGTTGCCCCAGCATTTT
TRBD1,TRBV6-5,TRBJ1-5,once,CASSTVGQGNQPQHF,TGTGCCAGCAGTACCGTAGGACAGGGCAATCAGCCCCAGCATTTT
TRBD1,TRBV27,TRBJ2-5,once,CASSRGQGRETQYF,TGTGCCAGCAGTCGGGGACAGGGGCGAGAGACCCAGTACTTC
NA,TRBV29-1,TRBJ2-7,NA,CSVEDPWGRGEQYF,TGCAGCGTTGAAGATCCTTGGGGGCGCGGCGAGCAGTACTTC
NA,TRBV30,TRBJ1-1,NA,CAWMRGMNTEAFF,TGTGCCTGGATGCGCGGGATGAACACTGAAGCTTTCTTT
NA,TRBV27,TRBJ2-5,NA,CASSSWSAQETQYF,TGTGCCAGCAGTTCGTGGAGCGCACAAGAGACCCAGTACTTC
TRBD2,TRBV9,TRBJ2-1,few,CASSAQTSGGDEQFF,TGTGCCAGCAGCGCCCAGACTAGCGGGGGCGATGAGCAGTTCTTC
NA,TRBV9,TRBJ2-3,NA,CASGITGDSTDTQYF,TGTGCCAGCGGAATTACGGGAGATTCCACAGATACGCAGTATTTT
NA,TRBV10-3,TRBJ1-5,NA,CAISETDQPQHF,TGTGCCATCAGTGAAACGGATCAGCCCCAGCATTTT
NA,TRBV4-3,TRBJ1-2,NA,CASSQDRGGEGYTF,TGCGCCAGCAGCCAAGATCGAGGGGGTGAGGGCTACACCTTC
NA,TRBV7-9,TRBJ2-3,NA,CASSSGLLNTQYF,TGTGCCAGCAGCTCGGGACTTTTAAATACGCAGTATTTT
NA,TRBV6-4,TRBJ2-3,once,CASSDGTSTDTQYF,TGTGCCAGCAGTGACGGGACTAGCACAGATACGCAGTATTTT
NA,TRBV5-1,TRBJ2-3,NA,CASSLGQASSTDTQYF,TGCGCCAGCAGCTTGGGCCAGGCATCTAGCACAGATACGCAGTATTTT
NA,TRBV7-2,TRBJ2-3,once,CASTGGGTQYF,TGTGCCAGCACCGGGGGTGGAACGCAGTATTTT
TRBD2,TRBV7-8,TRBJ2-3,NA,CASSLEDAGGTDTQYF,TGTGCCAGCAGCTTAGAGGATGCGGGAGGGACAGATACGCAGTATTTT
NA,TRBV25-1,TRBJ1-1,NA,CASRVSRNTEAFF,TGTGCCAGCAGGGTCTCGAGGAACACTGAAGCTTTCTTT
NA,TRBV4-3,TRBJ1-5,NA,CASSQGVNQPQHF,TGCGCCAGCAGCCAGGGAGTCAATCAGCCCCAGCATTTT
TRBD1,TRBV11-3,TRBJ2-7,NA,CASSNGQVHEQYF,TGTGCCAGCAGCAACGGACAGGTCCACGAGCAGTACTTC
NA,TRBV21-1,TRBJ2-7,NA,CASSETSGRAKVRPAEQYF,TGTGCCAGCAGCGAGACTAGCGGGAGGGCAAAAGTCCGGCCGGCCGAGCAGTACTTC
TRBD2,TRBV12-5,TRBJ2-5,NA,CASAGTSGRAETQYF,TGTGCTAGTGCTGGGACTAGCGGGAGGGCGGAGACCCAGTACTTC
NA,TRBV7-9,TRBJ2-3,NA,CASSPRDIGRTDTQYF,TGTGCCAGCAGCCCCCGGGACATAGGGCGAACAGATACGCAGTATTTT
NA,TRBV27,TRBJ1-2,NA,CASNPRGSYYGYTF,TGTGCCAGCAATCCCAGGGGCTCATACTATGGCTACACCTTC
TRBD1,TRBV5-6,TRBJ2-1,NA,CASSSTGGFEQFF,TGTGCCAGCAGCTCAACAGGGGGTTTTGAGCAGTTCTTC
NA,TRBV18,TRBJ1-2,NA,CASSPKPRLQGNYGYTF,TGTGCCAGCTCACCAAAGCCCCGGTTGCAGGGGAACTATGGCTACACCTTC
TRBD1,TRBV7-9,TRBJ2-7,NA,CASRYYRTGVSYEQYF,TGTGCCAGCAGGTACTACCGGACAGGGGTATCCTACGAGCAGTACTTC
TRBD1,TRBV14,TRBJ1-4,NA,CASSSQDRGVGVDEKLFF,TGTGCCAGCAGCAGTCAAGACAGGGGTGTCGGGGTGGATGAAAAACTGTTTTTT
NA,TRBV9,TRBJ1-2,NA,CASRGARTAGEGYTF,TGTGCCAGCAGGGGGGCACGGACCGCCGGAGAAGGCTACACCTTC
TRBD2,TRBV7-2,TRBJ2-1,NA,CASSFGSAGRDFLYNEQFF,TGTGCCAGCAGCTTTGGGTCCGCTGGGAGGGACTTCCTCTACAATGAGCAGTTCTTC
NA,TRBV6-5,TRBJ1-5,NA,CASSWRDQPQHF,TGTGCCAGCAGTTGGAGGGATCAGCCCCAGCATTTT
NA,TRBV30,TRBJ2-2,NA,CAWGGRELFF,TGTGCCTGGGGGGGGAGGGAGCTGTTTTTT
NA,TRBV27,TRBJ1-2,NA,CASSLSRGGRSGGYTF,TGTGCCAGCAGTTTATCAAGGGGAGGGCGGTCTGGTGGCTACACCTTC